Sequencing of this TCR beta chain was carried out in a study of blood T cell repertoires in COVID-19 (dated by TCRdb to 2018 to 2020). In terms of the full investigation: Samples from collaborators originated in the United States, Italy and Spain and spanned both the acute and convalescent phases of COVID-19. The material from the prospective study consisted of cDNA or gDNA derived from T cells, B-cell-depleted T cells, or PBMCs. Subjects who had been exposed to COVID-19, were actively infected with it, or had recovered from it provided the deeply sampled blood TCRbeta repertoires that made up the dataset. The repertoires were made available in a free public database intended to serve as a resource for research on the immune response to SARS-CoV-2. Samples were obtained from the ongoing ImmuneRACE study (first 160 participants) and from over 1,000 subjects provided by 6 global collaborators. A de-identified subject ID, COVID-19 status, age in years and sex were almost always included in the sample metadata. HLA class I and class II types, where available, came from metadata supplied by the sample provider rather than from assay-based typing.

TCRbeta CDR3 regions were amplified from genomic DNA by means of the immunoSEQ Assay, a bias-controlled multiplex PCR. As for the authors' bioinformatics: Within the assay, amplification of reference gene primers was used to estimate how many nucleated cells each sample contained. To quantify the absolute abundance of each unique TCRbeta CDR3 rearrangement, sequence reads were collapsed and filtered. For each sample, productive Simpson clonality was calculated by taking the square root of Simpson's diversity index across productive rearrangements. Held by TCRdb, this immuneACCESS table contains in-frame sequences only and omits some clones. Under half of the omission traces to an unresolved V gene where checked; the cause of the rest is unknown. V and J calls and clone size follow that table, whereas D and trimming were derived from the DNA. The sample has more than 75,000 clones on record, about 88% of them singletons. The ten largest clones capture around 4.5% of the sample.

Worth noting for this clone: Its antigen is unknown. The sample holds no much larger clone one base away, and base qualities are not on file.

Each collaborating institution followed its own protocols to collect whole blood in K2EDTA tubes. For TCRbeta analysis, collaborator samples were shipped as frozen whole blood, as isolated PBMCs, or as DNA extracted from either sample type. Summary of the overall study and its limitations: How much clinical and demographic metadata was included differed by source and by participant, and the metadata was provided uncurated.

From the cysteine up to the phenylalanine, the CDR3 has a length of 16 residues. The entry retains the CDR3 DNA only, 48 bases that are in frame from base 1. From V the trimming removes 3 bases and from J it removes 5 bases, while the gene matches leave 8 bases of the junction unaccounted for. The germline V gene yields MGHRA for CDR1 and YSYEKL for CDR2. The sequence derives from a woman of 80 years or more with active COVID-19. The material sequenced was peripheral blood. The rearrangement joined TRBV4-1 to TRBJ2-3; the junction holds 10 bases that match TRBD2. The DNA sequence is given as TGCGCCAGCAGCCAGGGGGGACTAGCGAGTGGAGATACGCAGTATTTT. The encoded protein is CASSQGGLASGDTQYF.